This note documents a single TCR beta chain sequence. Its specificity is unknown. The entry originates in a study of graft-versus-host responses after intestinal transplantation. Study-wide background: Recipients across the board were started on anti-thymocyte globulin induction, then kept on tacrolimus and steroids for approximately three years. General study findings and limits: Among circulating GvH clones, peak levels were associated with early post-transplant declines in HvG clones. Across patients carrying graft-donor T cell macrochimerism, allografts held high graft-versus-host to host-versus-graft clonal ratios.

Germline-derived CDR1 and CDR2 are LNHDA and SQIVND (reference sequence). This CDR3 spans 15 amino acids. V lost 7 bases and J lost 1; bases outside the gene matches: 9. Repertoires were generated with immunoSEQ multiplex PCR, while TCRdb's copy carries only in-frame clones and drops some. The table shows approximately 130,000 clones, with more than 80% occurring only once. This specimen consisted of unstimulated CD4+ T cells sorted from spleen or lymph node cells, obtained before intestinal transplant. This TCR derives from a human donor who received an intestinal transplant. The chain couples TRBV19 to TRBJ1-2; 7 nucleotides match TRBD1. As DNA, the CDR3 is TGTGCCAGTAATCCCACAGGGGCCCTTAACTATGGCTACACCTTC. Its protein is CASNPTGALNYGYTF.